This passage covers 23 T cell receptor beta chains from one sample sequenced in a study of glioma-infiltrating T cells. Using RNA template, CDR3s of TCR alpha and beta were amplified with iRepertoire arm-PCR. TCRdb reprocessed the multiplex PCR reads with MiXCR, giving one entry per CDR3 protein. Of 110,000 or so distinct CDR3 sequences listed, 25% to 30% are singletons. Material for sequencing was glioma tissue, nonneoplastic brain tissue, or PBMCs (not recorded which). The receptors were sampled from a human donor with low-grade glioma or glioblastoma, undergoing nonglioma brain surgery, or in good health (not recorded which).

About this clonotype itself: A junction boundary mismatches the germline segment, possibly from a read error. The CDR3 nucleotides read TGTGCCAGCAGTGGAATGCAGACTTATGGGTACACCTTC. Translation: CASSGMQTYGYTF. The V gene is TRBV2, the J gene TRBJ1-2, with D hard to call. Germline CDR1 SNHLY, CDR2 FYNNEI. The CDR3 is made up of 13 amino acids.

The CDR3 reads CASSSFGLAGGEADTQYF. DNA of the CDR3: TGTGCCAGCAGTTCCTTCGGACTAGCGGGGGGAGAGGCAGATACGCAGTATTTT. This chain connects TRBV6-1 to TRBJ2-3; 14 bases match TRBD2. CDR1 MNHNS and CDR2 SASEGT come from the germline V gene. CDR3 length: 18 amino acids. V was pared by 5 bases and J by 4 bases, with 11 bases of the junction left unmatched.

In this sample, this clonotype turned up many times. The chain links TRBV14 to TRBJ1-4; a possible D gene is TRBD1 (6 bases). V lost 1 base, J lost 10 bases, and 19 bases lay in between. Germline CDR1 reads SGHDN; CDR2 reads FVKESK. The length of the CDR3 is 16 residues. CDR3 in amino acids: CASSQVGRGQLGKLFF. DNA of the CDR3: TGTGCCAGCAGCCAAGTTGGACGGGGACAACTTGGAAAACTGTTTTTT.

This clonotype occurred a few times. The V call is TRBV9, the J call TRBJ1-6, with D unclear. The germline gives CDR1 SGDLS, CDR2 YYNGEE. The CDR3 has 13 residues. V gave up 0 bases and J gave up 9 bases, with 7 bases separating them. The CDR3 is CASSVEDRSPLHF. The CDR3 DNA is TGTGCCAGCAGCGTAGAAGACCGTTCACCCCTCCACTTT.

The sample holds many counts of this clonotype. The chain recombines TRBV7-2 with TRBJ2-7; TRBD1 agrees at 9 bases. CDR3 length: 14 residues. J gave up 3 bases and V 4 bases, and 4 bases lay outside the gene matches. CDR1 is SGHTA, CDR2 FQGNSA, per germline. The CDR3 loop reads CASSSGTGYYEQYF. The CDR3 DNA sequence: TGTGCCAGCAGCTCCGGGACAGGGTACTACGAGCAGTACTTC.

This clonotype was picked up many times. The CDR3 spells CASSFSISSRGSYEQYF. Here the CDR3 DNA reads TGTGCCAGCAGCTTTAGTATATCTAGCAGGGGTTCCTACGAGCAGTACTTC. V is TRBV7-2 and J is TRBJ2-7; tentatively, D is TRBD1 (6 bases). V was cut by 3 bases and J by 1 base, with 19 bases left in between. Germline values: CDR1 SGHTA, CDR2 FQGNSA. The CDR3 has 17 amino acids. Full variable domain (rest looked up from reference TRBV7-2 and TRBJ2-7): GAGVSQSPSNKVTEKGKDVELRCDPISGHTALYWYRQSLGQGLEFLIYFQGNSAPDKSGLPSDRFSAERTGGSVSTLTIQRTQQEDSAVYLCASSFSISSRGSYEQYFGPGTRLTVT.

The chain carries TRBV5-1 and TRBJ2-5; 12 bases are shared with TRBD1. This CDR3 has 16 amino acids. The germline CDR1 and CDR2 sequences are SGHRS and YFSETQ. V dropped 3 bases and J dropped 3; count of bases not matched to a gene: 6. This CDR3 is CASSSVGTGGEETQYF. For the CDR3, the DNA is TGCGCCAGCAGCTCCGTTGGGACAGGGGGCGAAGAGACCCAGTACTTC.

The sample holds many counts of this clonotype. This CDR3 reads CSARSGTPKSFGNQPQHF. The CDR3 coding sequence is TGCAGTGCTAGGTCCGGGACCCCGAAGAGTTTTGGCAATCAGCCCCAGCATTTT. V gene TRBV20-1 combines with J gene TRBJ1-5; weak D call: TRBD1 (5 bases). CDR1 and CDR2 (germline): DFQATT, SNEGSKA (reference sequence). Trimming pared 3 bases from V and 2 bases from J, leaving 23 bases between. The CDR3 covers 18 residues.

At least ten counts were recorded for this clonotype. The chain couples TRBV7-9 to TRBJ1-5; tentatively, D is TRBD1 (5 bases). This CDR3 contains 16 residues. Germline values: CDR1 SEHNR, CDR2 FQNEAQ (reference sequence). Trimming removed 3 bases at V and 6 bases at J, with 18 bases between. The CDR3 region has the DNA TGTGCCAGCAGCTTGGAAAGTCATGGGGGAATTCAGCCCCAGCATTTT. Its translation is CASSLESHGGIQPQHF.

This clonotype was recorded only once. This may be a read error, as it is one base from a much larger clone. The chain combines TRBV3-1 with TRBJ2-1, with 11 bases that match TRBD2. Germline CDR1 LGHDT, CDR2 YNNKEL (reference sequence). The CDR3 consists of 15 residues. CDR3 sequence reads: CANSQGSGGAQEQFF. The CDR3 coding sequence is TGTGCCAACAGCCAAGGTAGCGGGGGGGCACAAGAGCAGTTCTTC.

The sample holds many counts of this clonotype. The chain uses TRBV7-6 and TRBJ2-3; D remains ambiguous. The ends were cut back, 3 bases at V and 4 bases at J, with 5 bases in the middle. Germline V gene data show CDR1 as SGHVS and CDR2 as FNYEAQ. The CDR3 loop spans 12 amino acids. CDR3 in amino acids: CASSFRADTQYF. CDR3 bases: TGTGCCAGCAGCTTTAGGGCAGATACGCAGTATTTT.

This clonotype was counted ten times or more. V and J are TRBV25-1 and TRBJ1-1, with D possibly matching TRBD1 (5 bases). The V gene lost 5 bases and the J gene lost 5 bases, with 12 bases spanning the gap. Looked up from germline, CDR1 is MGHDK and CDR2 is SYGVNS. CDR3 length equals 13 residues. CDR3 bases: TGTGCCAGCAGTCAGGGCCAGGGAACTGAAGCTTTCTTT. This gives the protein CASSQGQGTEAFF.

There are many counts of this clonotype. CDR3 coding DNA: TGTGCCAGCAGCACGGGACAGTCTAACTATGGCTACACCTTC. The encoded protein is CASSTGQSNYGYTF. This chain connects TRBV5-4 to TRBJ1-2, with 7 bases lining up with TRBD1. The CDR3 loop spans 14 amino acids. V was pared by 4 bases and J by 0 bases, with 3 bases of the junction left unmatched. The germline V gene has CDR1 SGHNT and CDR2 YYREEE (reference sequence).

This clonotype has a count of ten or more. This chain links TRBV20-1 with TRBJ1-3; no reliable D call. The length of the CDR3 is 16 residues. Trimming removed 6 bases at V and 3 bases at J, with 21 bases between. Germline V gene lookup returns CDR1 DFQATT and CDR2 SNEGSKA (reference sequence). The CDR3 nucleotides read TGCAGTGCCCAGAGTTTAGACTCGGGGAGTGGAAACACCATATATTTT. Amino acids: CSAQSLDSGSGNTIYF.

This clonotype appeared a few times. This chain joins TRBV7-2 and TRBJ2-3; 12 nucleotides align to TRBD2. Losses at the gene ends were 5 bases for V and 2 bases for J; bases not matched to a gene: 2. CDR1 is SGHTA and CDR2 is FQGNSA in the germline V gene. This CDR3 has 15 amino acids. The CDR3 nucleotides are TGTGCCAGCAGCCGACTAGCGGGGGTCACAGATACGCAGTATTTT. Translating it yields CASSRLAGVTDTQYF.

This clonotype has ten or more counts. The J gene is TRBJ1-1, the V gene TRBV6-2 or TRBV6-3; maybe TRBD1 (5 bases). The CDR3 covers 13 residues. In germline, CDR1 is MNHEY, CDR2 SVGEGT. V dropped 5 bases and J dropped 4 bases, with 11 bases sitting between them. The CDR3 DNA sequence: TGTGCCAGCAGTCACCAGGGCTCCACTGAAGCTTTCTTT. The encoded protein is CASSHQGSTEAFF.

This clonotype was seen ten or more times. This sequence joins TRBV28 and TRBJ1-5; the D is unclear. The germline V and J ends were trimmed by 2 bases and 4 bases, with 6 bases remaining between them. The germline gives CDR1 MDHEN, CDR2 SYDVKM. The CDR3 contains 13 residues. CDR3 DNA: TGTGCCAGCAGTTTAAATGGGAATCAGCCCCAGCATTTT. Its translation: CASSLNGNQPQHF.

This clonotype has ten or more counts. The rearrangement links TRBV6-6 to TRBJ2-7; 7 nucleotides line up with TRBD1. J lost 0 bases, V lost 2 bases, and 7 bases had no gene match. Germline CDR1 and CDR2: MNHNY and SVGAGI (reference sequence). This CDR3 is 16 amino acids long. CDR3 coding DNA: TGTGCCAGCAGTTACCCCGACCGGACAGGCTCCTACGAGCAGTACTTC. It is translated as CASSYPDRTGSYEQYF.

This clonotype was picked up many times. Compared with germline, one end of the junction differs, possibly owing to a read error. The chain links TRBV7-9 to TRBJ1-1, with unresolved D. CDR1 and CDR2 (germline): SEHNR, FQNEAQ (reference sequence). The CDR3 is 9 residues long. In nucleotides, the CDR3 is TGTGCCAGCAGCCCTGAGGCTTTCTTT. It is translated as CASSPEAFF.

V gene TRBV12-3 or TRBV12-4 combines with J gene TRBJ2-1; a weak D match, TRBD2 (6 bases). CDR3 length equals 16 residues. With 4 bases removed from V and 0 bases from J, the gap between germline ends came to 13 bases. Written as DNA, the CDR3 is TGTGCCAGCAGTTCCCCGACTAGGAGCTCCTACAATGAGCAGTTCTTC. Its translation: CASSSPTRSSYNEQFF.

Points on this clonotype: A read error is possible here, since a much larger clone lies one base away. V usage is TRBV27 and J usage is TRBJ1-5, with D uncertain. CDR1 is MNHEY, CDR2 SMNVEV, per germline (reference sequence). The CDR3 is 13 residues long. CDR3 sequence: CVSSLSTGQPQHF. The CDR3 DNA follows: TGTGTCAGCAGTTTATCCACCGGGCAGCCCCAGCATTTT.

This clonotype was observed at least ten times. This chain links TRBV7-9 with TRBJ1-1; TRBD1 might be the D (5 bases). Germline values: CDR1 SEHNR, CDR2 FQNEAQ (reference sequence). The germline V and J ends were trimmed by 0 bases and 0 bases, with 11 bases remaining between them. CDR3 size: 16 residues. Here the CDR3 DNA reads TGTGCCAGCAGCTTAGCGGCAGGGCGAATGAACACTGAAGCTTTCTTT. Amino acids: CASSLAAGRMNTEAFF.

This clonotype came up a few times. The chain links TRBV10-3 to TRBJ1-1; D perhaps matches TRBD1 (6 bases). This CDR3 comprises 14 residues. Deletions cut 2 bases from V and 10 bases from J, with 17 bases between. From germline, CDR1 is ENHRY and CDR2 SYGVKD. The DNA for the CDR3 is TGTGCCATCAGTGAGGAGGGGGTCCCTTCTGGAGCTTTCTTT. Amino acid sequence: CAISEEGVPSGAFF.